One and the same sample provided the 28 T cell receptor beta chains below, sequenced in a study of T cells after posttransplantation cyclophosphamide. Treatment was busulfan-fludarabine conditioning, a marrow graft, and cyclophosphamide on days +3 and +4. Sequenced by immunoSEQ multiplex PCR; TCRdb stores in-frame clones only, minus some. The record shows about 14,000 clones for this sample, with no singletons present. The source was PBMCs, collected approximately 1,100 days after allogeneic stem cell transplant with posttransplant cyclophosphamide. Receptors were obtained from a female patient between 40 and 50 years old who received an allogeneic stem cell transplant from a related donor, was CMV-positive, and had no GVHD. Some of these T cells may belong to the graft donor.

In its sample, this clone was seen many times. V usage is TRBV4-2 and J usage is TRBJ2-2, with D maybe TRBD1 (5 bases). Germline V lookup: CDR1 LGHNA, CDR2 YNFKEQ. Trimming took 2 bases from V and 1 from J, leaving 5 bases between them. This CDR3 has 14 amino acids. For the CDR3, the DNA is TGTGCCAGCAGCCAACAGGGGAACACCGGGGAGCTGTTTTTT. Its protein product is CASSQQGNTGELFF.

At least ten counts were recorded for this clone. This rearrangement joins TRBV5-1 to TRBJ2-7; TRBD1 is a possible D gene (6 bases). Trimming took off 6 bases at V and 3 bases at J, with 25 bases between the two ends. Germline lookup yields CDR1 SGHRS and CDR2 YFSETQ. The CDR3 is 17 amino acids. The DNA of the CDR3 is TGCGCCAGCAATTCCGGGACACGTTCGTTCCTCAGCTACGAGCAGTACTTC. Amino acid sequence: CASNSGTRSFLSYEQYF.

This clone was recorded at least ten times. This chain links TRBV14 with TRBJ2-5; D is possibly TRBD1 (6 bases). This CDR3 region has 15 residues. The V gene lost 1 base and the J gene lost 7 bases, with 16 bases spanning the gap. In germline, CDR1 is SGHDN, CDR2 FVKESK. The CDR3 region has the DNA TGTGCCAGCAGCCAAGTCCGGACAGCCGCGGGGACCCAGTACTTC. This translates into CASSQVRTAAGTQYF.

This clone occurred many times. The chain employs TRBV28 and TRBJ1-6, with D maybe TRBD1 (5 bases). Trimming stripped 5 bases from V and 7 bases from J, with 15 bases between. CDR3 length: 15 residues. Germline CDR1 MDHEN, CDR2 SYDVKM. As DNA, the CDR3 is TGTGCCAGCAGTCTCCAGGGTTCTGGAAATTCACCCCTCCACTTT. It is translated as CASSLQGSGNSPLHF.

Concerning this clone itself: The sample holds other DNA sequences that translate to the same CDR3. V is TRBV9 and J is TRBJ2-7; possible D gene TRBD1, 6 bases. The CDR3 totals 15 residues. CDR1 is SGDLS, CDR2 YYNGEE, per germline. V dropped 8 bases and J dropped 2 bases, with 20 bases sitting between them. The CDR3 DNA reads TGTGCCAGTATCTTCAAGCAGGGGACGGCCTACGAGCAGTACTTC. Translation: CASIFKQGTAYEQYF.

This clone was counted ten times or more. The CDR3 coding sequence is TGTGCCAGCAGTCAAGGACAGGGTGAAGCTTTCTTT. Its protein product is CASSQGQGEAFF. The chain combines TRBV6-6 with TRBJ1-1; 8 nucleotides align to TRBD1. V shed 5 bases and J 7 bases; nucleotides not matched to a gene: 3. The CDR3 has 12 residues. Germline V gene data show CDR1 as MNHNY and CDR2 as SVGAGI (reference sequence).

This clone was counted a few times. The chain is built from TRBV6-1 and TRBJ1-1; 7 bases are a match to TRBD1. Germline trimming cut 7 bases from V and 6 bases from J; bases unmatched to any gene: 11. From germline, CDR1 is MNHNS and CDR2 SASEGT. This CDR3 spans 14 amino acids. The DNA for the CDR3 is TGTGCCAGCAAGGTTAGGAGGGGGCATGCTGAAGCTTTCTTT. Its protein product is CASKVRRGHAEAFF.

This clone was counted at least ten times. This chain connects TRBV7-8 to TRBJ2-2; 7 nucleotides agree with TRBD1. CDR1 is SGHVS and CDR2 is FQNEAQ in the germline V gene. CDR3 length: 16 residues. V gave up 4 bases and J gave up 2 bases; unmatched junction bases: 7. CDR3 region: CASSWWGTVNTGELFF. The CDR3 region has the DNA TGTGCCAGCAGCTGGTGGGGGACAGTCAACACCGGGGAGCTGTTTTTT.

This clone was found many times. DNA of the CDR3: TGTGCCAGTACCCAGGGGGCTGGGGATACGCAGTATTTT. It is translated as CASTQGAGDTQYF. This rearrangement joins TRBV19 to TRBJ2-3; 8 nucleotides match TRBD1. Germline CDR1 and CDR2: LNHDA and SQIVND (reference sequence). With V trimmed by 7 bases and J by 6 bases, 6 bases remained unmatched. The CDR3 extends over 13 amino acids.

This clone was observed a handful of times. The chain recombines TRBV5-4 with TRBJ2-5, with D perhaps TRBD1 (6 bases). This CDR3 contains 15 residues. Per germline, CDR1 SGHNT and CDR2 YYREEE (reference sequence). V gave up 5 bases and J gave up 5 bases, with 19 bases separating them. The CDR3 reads CASRDRTVTQETQYF. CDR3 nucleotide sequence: TGTGCCAGCAGAGATAGGACAGTGACCCAGGAGACCCAGTACTTC.

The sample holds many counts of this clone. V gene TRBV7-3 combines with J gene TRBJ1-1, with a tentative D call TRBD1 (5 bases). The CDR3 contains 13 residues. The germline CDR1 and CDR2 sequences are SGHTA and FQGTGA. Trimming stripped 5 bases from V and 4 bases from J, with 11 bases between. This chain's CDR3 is CASSQNGGTEAFF. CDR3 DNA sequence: TGTGCCAGCAGCCAAAACGGGGGCACTGAAGCTTTCTTT.

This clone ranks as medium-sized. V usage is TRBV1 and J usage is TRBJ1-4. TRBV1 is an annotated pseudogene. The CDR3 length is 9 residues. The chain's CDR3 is CTSSRKLFF. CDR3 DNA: TGCACCAGCAGTAGAAAACTGTTTTTT.

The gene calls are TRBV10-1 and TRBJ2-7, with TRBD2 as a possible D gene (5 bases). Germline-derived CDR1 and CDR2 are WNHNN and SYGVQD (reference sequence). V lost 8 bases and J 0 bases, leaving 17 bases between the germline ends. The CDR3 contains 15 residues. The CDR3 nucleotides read TGCGCCAGCCCTCGGGAAAGGGCCCCCTCCTACGAGCAGTACTTC. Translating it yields CASPRERAPSYEQYF.

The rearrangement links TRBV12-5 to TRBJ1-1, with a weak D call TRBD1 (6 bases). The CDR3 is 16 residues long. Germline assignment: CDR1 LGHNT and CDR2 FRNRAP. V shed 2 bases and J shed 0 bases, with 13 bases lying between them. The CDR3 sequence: CASGLYPGTMNTEAFF. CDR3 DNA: TGTGCTAGTGGTTTGTATCCCGGGACAATGAACACTGAAGCTTTCTTT.

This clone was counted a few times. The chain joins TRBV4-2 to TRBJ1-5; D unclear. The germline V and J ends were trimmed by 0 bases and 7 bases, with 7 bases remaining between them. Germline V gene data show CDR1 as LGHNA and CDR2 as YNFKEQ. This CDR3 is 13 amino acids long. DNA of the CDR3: TGTGCCAGCAGCCAAGAGGAGGCGCAGCCCCAGCATTTT. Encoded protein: CASSQEEAQPQHF.

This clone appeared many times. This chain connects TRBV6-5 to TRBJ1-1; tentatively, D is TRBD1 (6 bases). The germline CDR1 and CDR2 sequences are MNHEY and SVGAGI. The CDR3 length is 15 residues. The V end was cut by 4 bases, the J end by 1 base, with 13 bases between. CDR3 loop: CASSSTGTTNTEAFF. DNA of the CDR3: TGTGCCAGCAGTTCTACCGGGACAACGAACACTGAAGCTTTCTTT.

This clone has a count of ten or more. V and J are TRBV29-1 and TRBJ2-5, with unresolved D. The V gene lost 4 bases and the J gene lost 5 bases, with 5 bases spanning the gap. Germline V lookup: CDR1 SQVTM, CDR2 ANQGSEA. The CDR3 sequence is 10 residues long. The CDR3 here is CSVVRETQYF. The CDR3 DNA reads TGCAGCGTTGTCAGGGAGACCCAGTACTTC. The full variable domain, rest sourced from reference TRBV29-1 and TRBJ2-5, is SAVISQKPSRDICQRGTSLTIQCQVDSQVTMMFWYRQQPGQSLTLIATANQGSEATYESGFVIDKFPISRPNLTFSTLTVSNMSPEDSSIYLCSVVRETQYFGPGTRLLVL.

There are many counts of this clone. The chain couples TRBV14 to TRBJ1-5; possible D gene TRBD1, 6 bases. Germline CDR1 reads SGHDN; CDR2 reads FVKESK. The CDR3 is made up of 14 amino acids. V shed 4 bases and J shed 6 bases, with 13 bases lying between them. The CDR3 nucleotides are TGTGCCAGCAGCCTATACAGGGTCCCTCAGCCCCAGCATTTT. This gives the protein CASSLYRVPQPQHF.

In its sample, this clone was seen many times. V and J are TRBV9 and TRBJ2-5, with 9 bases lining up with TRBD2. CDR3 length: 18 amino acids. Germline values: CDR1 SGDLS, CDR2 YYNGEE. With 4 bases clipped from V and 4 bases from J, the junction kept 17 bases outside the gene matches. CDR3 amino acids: CASSPSPRSSGVGETQYF. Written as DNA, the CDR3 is TGTGCCAGCAGCCCCAGCCCCCGTTCTAGCGGGGTAGGAGAGACCCAGTACTTC.

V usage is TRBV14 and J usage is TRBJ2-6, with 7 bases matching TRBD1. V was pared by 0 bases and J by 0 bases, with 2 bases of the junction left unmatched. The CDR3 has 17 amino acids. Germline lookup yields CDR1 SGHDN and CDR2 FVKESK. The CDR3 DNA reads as TGTGCCAGCAGCCAAGAGACAGGGTTCTCTGGGGCCAACGTCCTGACTTTC. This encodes CASSQETGFSGANVLTF.

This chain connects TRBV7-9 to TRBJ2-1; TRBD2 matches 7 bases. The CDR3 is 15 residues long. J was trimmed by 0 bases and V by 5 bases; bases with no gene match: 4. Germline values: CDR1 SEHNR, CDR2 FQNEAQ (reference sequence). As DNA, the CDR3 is TGTGCCAGCAGCCCGCGGGGGAACTCCTACAATGAGCAGTTCTTC. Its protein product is CASSPRGNSYNEQFF.

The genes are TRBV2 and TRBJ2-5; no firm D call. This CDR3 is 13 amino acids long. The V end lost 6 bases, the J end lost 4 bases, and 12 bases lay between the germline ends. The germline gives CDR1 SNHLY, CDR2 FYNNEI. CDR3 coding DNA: TGTGCCAGCAGCGACACAAGTCGAGAGACCCAGTACTTC. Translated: CASSDTSRETQYF.

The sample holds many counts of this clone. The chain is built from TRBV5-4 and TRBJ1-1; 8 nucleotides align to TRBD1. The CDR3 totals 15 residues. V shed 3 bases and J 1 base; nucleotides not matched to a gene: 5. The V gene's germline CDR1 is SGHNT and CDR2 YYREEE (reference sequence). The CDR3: CASSSPQGANTEAFF. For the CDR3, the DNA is TGTGCCAGCAGCTCCCCCCAGGGGGCGAACACTGAAGCTTTCTTT.

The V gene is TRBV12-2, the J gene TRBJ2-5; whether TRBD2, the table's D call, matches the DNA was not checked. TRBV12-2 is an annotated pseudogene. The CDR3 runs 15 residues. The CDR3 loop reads CASSGKLGLATAQYF. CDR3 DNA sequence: TGTGCCAGCAGCGGAAAGTTGGGACTAGCCACGGCCCAGTACTTC.

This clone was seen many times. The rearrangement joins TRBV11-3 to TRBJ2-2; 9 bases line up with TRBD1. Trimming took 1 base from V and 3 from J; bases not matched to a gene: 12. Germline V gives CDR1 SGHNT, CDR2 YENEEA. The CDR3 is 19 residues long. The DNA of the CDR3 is TGTGCCAGCAGCTTAGGCGTTTTCGGGACAGGGAGGTACACCGGGGAGCTGTTTTTT. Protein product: CASSLGVFGTGRYTGELFF.

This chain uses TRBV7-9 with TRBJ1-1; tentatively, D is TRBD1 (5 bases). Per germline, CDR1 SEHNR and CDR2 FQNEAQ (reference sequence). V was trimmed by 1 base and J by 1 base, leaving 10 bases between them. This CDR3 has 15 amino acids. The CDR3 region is CASSLVRQTNTEAFF. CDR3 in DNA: TGTGCCAGCAGCTTAGTCAGACAGACGAACACTGAAGCTTTCTTT. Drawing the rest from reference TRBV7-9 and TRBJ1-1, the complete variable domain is DTGVSQNPRHKITKRGQNVTFRCDPISEHNRLYWYRQTLGQGPEFLTYFQNEAQLEKSRLLSDRFSAERPKGSFSTLEIQRTEQGDSAMYLCASSLVRQTNTEAFFGQGTRLTVV.

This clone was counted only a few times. The CDR3 region is CASSFGGSDGYTF. CDR3 in DNA: TGTGCCAGCAGCTTTGGAGGTTCGGATGGCTACACCTTC. The V and J genes are TRBV7-3 and TRBJ1-2; D is unclear. The germline gives CDR1 SGHTA, CDR2 FQGTGA. The CDR3 totals 13 residues. V dropped 3 bases and J dropped 6 bases, with 11 bases sitting between them.

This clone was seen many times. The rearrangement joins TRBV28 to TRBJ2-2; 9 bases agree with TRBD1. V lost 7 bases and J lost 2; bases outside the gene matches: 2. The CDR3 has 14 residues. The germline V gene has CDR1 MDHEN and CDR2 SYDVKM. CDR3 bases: TGTGCCAGCATAACAGGGGGCAACACCGGGGAGCTGTTTTTT. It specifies CASITGGNTGELFF.